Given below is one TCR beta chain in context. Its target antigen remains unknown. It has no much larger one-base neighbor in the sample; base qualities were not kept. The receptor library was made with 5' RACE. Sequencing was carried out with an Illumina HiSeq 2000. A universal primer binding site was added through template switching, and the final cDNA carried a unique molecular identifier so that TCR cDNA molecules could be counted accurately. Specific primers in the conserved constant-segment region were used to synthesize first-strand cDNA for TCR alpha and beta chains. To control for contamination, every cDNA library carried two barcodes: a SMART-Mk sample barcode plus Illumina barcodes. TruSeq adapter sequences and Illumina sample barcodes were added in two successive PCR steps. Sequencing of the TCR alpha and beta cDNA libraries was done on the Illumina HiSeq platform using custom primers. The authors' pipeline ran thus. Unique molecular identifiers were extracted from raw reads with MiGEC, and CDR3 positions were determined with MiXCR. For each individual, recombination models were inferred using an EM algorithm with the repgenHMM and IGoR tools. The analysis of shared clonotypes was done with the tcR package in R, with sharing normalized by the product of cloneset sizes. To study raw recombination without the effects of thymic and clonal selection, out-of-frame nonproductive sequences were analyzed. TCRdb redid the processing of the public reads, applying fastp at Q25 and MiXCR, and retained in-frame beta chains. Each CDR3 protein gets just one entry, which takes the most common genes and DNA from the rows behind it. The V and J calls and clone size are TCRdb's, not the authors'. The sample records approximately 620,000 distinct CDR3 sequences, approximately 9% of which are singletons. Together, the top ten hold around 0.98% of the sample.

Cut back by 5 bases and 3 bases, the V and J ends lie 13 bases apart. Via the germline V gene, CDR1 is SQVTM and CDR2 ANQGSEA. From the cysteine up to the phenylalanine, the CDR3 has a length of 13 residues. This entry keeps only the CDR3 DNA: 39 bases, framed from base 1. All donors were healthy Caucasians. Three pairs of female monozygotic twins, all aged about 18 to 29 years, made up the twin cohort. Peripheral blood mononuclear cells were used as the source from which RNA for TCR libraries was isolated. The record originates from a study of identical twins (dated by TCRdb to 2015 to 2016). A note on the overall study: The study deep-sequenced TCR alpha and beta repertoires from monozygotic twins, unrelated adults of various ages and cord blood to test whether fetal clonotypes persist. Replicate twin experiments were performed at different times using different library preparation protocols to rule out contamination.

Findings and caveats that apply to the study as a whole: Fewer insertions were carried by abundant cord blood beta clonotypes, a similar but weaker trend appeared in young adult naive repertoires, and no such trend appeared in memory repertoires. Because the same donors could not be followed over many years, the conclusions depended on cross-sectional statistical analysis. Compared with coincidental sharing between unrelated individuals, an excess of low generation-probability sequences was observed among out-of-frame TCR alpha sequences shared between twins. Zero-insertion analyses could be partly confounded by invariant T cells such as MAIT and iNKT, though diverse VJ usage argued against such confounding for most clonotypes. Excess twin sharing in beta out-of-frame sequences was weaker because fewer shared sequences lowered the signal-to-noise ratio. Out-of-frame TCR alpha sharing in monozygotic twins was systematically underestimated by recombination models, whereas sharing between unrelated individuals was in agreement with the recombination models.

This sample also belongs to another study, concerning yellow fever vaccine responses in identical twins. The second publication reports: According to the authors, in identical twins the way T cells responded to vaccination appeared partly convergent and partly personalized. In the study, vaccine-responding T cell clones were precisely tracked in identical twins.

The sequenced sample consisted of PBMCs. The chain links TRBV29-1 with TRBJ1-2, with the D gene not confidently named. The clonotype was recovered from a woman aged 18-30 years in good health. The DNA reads TGCAGCGTTACACAAGCCTGGGACTATGGCTACACCTTC. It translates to CSVTQAWDYGYTF.